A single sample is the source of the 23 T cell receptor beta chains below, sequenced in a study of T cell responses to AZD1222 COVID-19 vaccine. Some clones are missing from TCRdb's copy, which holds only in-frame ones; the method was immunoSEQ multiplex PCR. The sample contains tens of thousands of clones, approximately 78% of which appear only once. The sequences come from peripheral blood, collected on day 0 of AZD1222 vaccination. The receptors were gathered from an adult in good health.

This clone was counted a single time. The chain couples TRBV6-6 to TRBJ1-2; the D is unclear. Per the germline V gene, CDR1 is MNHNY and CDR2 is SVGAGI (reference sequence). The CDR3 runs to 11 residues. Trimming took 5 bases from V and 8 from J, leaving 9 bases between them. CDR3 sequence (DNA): TGTGCCAGCAGTAATTTTGGAGGCTACACCTTC. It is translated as CASSNFGGYTF.

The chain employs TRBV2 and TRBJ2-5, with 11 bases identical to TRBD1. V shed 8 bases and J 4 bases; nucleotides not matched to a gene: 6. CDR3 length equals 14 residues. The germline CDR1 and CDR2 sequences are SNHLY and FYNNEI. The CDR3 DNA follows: TGTGCCAGCCCGGGACAGGGGGTTGGAGAGACCCAGTACTTC. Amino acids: CASPGQGVGETQYF.

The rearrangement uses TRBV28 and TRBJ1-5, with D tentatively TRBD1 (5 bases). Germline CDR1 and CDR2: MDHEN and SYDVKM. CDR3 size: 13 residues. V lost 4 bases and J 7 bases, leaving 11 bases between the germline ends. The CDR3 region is CASSSQGRQPQHF. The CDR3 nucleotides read TGTGCCAGCAGTTCCCAGGGAAGGCAGCCCCAGCATTTT.

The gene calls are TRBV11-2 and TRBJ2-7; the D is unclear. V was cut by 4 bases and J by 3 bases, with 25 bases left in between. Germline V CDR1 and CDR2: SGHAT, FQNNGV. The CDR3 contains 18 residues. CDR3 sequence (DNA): TGTGCCAGCAGCTCCTTAGGGCCCCGAGGCGGACGGAGCTACGAGCAGTACTTC. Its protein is CASSSLGPRGGRSYEQYF.

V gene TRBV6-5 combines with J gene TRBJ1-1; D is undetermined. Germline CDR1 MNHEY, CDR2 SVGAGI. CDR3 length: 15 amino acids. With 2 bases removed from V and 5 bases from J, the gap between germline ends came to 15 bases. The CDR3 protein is CASSYESRGRTEAFF. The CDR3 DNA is TGTGCCAGCAGTTACGAGTCGCGGGGAAGGACTGAAGCTTTCTTT.

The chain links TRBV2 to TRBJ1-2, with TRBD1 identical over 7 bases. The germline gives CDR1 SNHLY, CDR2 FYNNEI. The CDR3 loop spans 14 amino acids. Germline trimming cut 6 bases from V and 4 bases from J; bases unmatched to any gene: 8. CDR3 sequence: CASSPRTGPYGYTF. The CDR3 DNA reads TGTGCCAGCAGCCCTCGGACAGGACCCTATGGCTACACCTTC.

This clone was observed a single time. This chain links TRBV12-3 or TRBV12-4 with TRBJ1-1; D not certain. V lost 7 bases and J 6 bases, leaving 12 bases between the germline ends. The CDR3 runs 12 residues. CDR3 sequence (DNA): TGTGCCAGCATTAACATGGGCGCTGAAGCTTTCTTT. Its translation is CASINMGAEAFF.

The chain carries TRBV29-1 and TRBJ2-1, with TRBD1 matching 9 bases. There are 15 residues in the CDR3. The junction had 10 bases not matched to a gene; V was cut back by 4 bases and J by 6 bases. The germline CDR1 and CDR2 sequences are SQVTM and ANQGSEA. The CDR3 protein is CSVVVSRTGVNEQFF. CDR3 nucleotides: TGCAGCGTTGTGGTGAGCAGGACAGGGGTCAATGAGCAGTTCTTC.

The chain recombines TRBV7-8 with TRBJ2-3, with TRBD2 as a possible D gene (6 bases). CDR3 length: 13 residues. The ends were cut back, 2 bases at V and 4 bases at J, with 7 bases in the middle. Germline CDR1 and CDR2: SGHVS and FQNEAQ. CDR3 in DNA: TGTGCCAGCAGCTTACCGGGGGCAGATACGCAGTATTTT. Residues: CASSLPGADTQYF.

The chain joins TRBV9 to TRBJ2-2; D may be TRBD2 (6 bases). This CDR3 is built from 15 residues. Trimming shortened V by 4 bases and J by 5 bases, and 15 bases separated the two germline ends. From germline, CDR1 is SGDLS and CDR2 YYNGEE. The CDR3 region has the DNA TGTGCCAGCAGCCTCGCGGGGCTACCGACCGGGGAGCTGTTTTTT. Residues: CASSLAGLPTGELFF.

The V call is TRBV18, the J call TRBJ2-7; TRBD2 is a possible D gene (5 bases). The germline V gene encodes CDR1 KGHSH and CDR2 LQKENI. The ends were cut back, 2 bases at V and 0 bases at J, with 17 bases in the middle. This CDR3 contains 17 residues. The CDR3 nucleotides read TGTGCCAGCTCACCAAACCCTCTCAGCGGTTTCTCCTACGAGCAGTACTTC. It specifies CASSPNPLSGFSYEQYF.

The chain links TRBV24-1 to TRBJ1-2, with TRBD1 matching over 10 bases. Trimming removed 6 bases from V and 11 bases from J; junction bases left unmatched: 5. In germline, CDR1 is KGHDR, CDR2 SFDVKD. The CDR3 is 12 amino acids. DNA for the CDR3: TGTGCCACCAGTTCCCGGGACAGGGGTTACACCTTC. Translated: CATSSRDRGYTF.

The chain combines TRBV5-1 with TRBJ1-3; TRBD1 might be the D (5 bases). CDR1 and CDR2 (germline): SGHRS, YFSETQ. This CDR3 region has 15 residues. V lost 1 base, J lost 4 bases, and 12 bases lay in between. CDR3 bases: TGCGCCAGCAGCTTGATGTCCAGGGAGGGAAACACCATATATTTT. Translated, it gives CASSLMSREGNTIYF.

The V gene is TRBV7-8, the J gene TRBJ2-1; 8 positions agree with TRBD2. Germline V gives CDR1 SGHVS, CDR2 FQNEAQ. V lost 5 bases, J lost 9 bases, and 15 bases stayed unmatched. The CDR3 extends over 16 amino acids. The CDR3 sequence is CASSPLTSATTGEQFF. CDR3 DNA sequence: TGTGCCAGCAGCCCACTGACTAGCGCGACCACTGGTGAGCAGTTCTTC.

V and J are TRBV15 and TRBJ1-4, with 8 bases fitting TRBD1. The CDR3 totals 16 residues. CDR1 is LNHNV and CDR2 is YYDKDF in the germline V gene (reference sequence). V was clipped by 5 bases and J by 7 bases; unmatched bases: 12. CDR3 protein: CATSGTQGARFEKLFF. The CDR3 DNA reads TGTGCCACCAGCGGTACGCAGGGGGCGAGGTTTGAAAAACTGTTTTTT.

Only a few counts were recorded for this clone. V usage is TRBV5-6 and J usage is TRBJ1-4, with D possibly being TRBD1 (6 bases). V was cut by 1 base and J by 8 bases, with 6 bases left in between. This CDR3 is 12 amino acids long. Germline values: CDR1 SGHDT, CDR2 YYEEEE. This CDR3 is CASSLRGEKLFF. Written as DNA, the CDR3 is TGTGCCAGCAGCTTGAGGGGGGAAAAACTGTTTTTT.

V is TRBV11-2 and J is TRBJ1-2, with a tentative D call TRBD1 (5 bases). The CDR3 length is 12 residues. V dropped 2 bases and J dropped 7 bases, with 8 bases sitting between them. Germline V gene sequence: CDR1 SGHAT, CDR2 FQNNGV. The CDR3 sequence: CASSLQGLGYTF. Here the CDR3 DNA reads TGTGCCAGCAGCTTACAGGGTCTTGGCTACACCTTC.

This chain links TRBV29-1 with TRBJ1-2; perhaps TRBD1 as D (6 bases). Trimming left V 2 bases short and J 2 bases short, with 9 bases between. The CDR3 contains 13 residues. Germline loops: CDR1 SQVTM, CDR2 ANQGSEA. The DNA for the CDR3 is TGCAGCGTTGAATCCGGGACAAACTATGGCTACACCTTC. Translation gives CSVESGTNYGYTF.

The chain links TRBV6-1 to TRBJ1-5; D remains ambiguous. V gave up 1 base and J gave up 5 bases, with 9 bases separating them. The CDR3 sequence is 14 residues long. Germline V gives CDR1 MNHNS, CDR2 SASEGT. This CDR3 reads CASSEGREDQPQHF. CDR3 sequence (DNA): TGTGCCAGCAGTGAAGGGCGTGAGGATCAGCCCCAGCATTTT.

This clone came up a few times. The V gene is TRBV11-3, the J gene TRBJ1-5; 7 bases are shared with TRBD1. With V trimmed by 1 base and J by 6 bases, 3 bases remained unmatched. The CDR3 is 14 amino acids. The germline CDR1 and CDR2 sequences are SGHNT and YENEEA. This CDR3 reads CASSLGDSTQPQHF. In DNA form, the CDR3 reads TGTGCCAGCAGCTTAGGGGACAGTACTCAGCCCCAGCATTTT.

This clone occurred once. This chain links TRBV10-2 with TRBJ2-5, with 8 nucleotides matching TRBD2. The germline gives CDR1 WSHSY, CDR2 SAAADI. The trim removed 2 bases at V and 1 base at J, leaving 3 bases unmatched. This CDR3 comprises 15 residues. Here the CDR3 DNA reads TGCGCCAGCAGTGAGCTAGCGGGTCTCCAAGAGACCCAGTACTTC. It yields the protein CASSELAGLQETQYF.

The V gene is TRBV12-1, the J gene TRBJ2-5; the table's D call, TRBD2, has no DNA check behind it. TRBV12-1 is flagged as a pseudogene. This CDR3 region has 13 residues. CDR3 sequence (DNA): TGTGCCACAGACCGGGACTTCCCTATGCCCCAGTACTTC. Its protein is CATDRDFPMPQYF.

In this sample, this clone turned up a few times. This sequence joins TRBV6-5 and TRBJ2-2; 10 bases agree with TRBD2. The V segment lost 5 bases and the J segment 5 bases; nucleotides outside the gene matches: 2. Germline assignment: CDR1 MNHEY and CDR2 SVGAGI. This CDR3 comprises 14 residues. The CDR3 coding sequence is TGTGCCAGCAGTCTAGCGGGGGAGACCGGGGAGCTGTTTTTT. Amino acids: CASSLAGETGELFF.